The 15 T cell receptor beta chains below all came from one sample that was sequenced in a study of blood T cell repertoires in COVID-19. The data were produced by immunoSEQ multiplex PCR, yet TCRdb's version contains in-frame clones alone and is incomplete. Of about 120,000 clones in the sample, 85% to 90% are singletons; the top ten hold almost 30%. Material for sequencing was peripheral blood. The origin of the receptors is a woman in her sixties or seventies with acute or convalescent COVID-19.

The V and J genes are TRBV19 and TRBJ1-1; no clear D. The CDR3 has 15 residues. Germline V lookup: CDR1 LNHDA, CDR2 SQIVND (reference sequence). V was cut by 5 bases and J by 0 bases, with 13 bases left in between. CDR3 sequence: CASSPLTVLNTEAFF. The CDR3 DNA sequence: TGTGCCAGTAGTCCCCTCACAGTTTTGAACACTGAAGCTTTCTTT.

The chain couples TRBV6-5 to TRBJ1-2, with TRBD1 as a possible D gene (5 bases). The V gene's germline CDR1 is MNHEY and CDR2 SVGAGI. Trimming removed 7 bases at V and 1 base at J, with 16 bases between. The CDR3 is made up of 15 amino acids. The CDR3 protein is CASIQNTGDNYGYTF. In nucleotides, the CDR3 is TGTGCCAGCATCCAGAACACAGGAGATAACTATGGCTACACCTTC.

This clone was found once. The gene calls are TRBV20-1 and TRBJ2-5; D perhaps matches TRBD2 (7 bases). V was pared by 5 bases and J by 5 bases, with 15 bases between. Germline-derived CDR1 and CDR2 are DFQATT and SNEGSKA (reference sequence). This CDR3 spans 13 amino acids. CDR3 DNA: TGCAGTGCTGGTGGGGGGGGCCTTGAGACCCAGTACTTC. It translates to CSAGGGGLETQYF.

The chain links TRBV29-1 to TRBJ2-1; D is uncertain. Per germline, CDR1 SQVTM and CDR2 ANQGSEA. CDR3 length: 10 residues. Deletions cut 6 bases from V and 5 bases from J, with 5 bases between. The CDR3 DNA follows: TGCAGCGTCGAGAACAATGAGCAGTTCTTC. Protein: CSVENNEQFF.

Regarding this clone: Other DNA sequences in this sample translate to the same CDR3. The chain employs TRBV28 and TRBJ1-3; D call uncertain. The CDR3 spans 14 residues. The germline V and J ends were trimmed by 1 base and 0 bases, with 4 bases remaining between them. Germline CDR1 reads MDHEN; CDR2 reads SYDVKM. The DNA of the CDR3 is TGTGCCAGCAGTTTATATAGCTCTGGAAACACCATATATTTT. Translating gives CASSLYSSGNTIYF.

The chain couples TRBV10-3 to TRBJ1-5; possible D gene TRBD1, 6 bases. V dropped 0 bases and J dropped 6 bases, with 12 bases sitting between them. This CDR3 is 15 amino acids long. Germline V gene sequence: CDR1 ENHRY, CDR2 SYGVKD. CDR3 DNA sequence: TGTGCCATCAGTGAGTCCCTAGGGGGTTTTCAGCCCCAGCATTTT. It codes for CAISESLGGFQPQHF.

The chain is built from TRBV7-9 and TRBJ2-3; 12 bases agree with TRBD2. The V and J ends lost 5 bases and 3 bases, in that order; junction bases with no gene match: 6. CDR3 length: 16 amino acids. Germline CDR1 reads SEHNR; CDR2 reads FQNEAQ (reference sequence). DNA of the CDR3: TGTGCCAGCAGCACGCGACTAGCGGGGGAGACAGATACGCAGTATTTT. This codes for CASSTRLAGETDTQYF. Combining the CDR3 with reference TRBV7-9 and TRBJ2-3 gives the whole variable domain DTGVSQNPRHKITKRGQNVTFRCDPISEHNRLYWYRQTLGQGPEFLTYFQNEAQLEKSRLLSDRFSAERPKGSFSTLEIQRTEQGDSAMYLCASSTRLAGETDTQYFGPGTRLTVL.

Only a few counts were recorded for this clone. The CDR3 coding sequence is TGTGCCAGCAGTGAAGCGGTTTTCTGGGAGAGCTCCTATAATTCACCCCTCCACTTT. It encodes CASSEAVFWESSYNSPLHF. This chain links TRBV6-1 with TRBJ1-6; D unclear. Trimming stripped 0 bases from V and 0 bases from J, with 15 bases between. The germline CDR1 and CDR2 sequences are MNHNS and SASEGT. This CDR3 comprises 19 residues.

The rearrangement links TRBV5-1 to TRBJ2-1, with TRBD2 matching over 9 bases. Germline lookup yields CDR1 SGHRS and CDR2 YFSETQ. The ends lost 1 base at V and 7 bases at J; junction bases unmatched: 6. CDR3 size: 15 residues. As DNA, the CDR3 is TGCGCCAGCAGCTTGAGAGCGGGGGGCCAAAATGAGCAGTTCTTC. Its protein product is CASSLRAGGQNEQFF.

This chain joins TRBV7-6 and TRBJ2-2; D is ambiguous. This CDR3 comprises 16 residues. Trimming removed 3 bases at V and 0 bases at J, with 11 bases between. The germline gives CDR1 SGHVS, CDR2 FNYEAQ. Written as DNA, the CDR3 is TGTGCCAGCAGCTTCCTATTAGAATCGAACACCGGGGAGCTGTTTTTT. The encoded protein is CASSFLLESNTGELFF.

The chain is built from TRBV29-1 and TRBJ2-3; 8 nucleotides align to TRBD1. This CDR3 contains 14 residues. The germline V gene has CDR1 SQVTM and CDR2 ANQGSEA. The J segment lost 6 bases and the V segment lost 4 bases, leaving 9 bases of the junction unmatched. The CDR3 reads CSVVAGGVFDTQYF. In nucleotides, the CDR3 is TGCAGCGTTGTGGCAGGGGGCGTATTCGATACGCAGTATTTT.

V and J are TRBV5-1 and TRBJ1-2, with 9 bases fitting TRBD1. Germline CDR1 reads SGHRS; CDR2 reads YFSETQ. Trimming took 0 bases from V and 2 from J; bases not matched to a gene: 11. The CDR3 runs 18 residues. CDR3 sequence reads: CASSLVGGQGATNYGYTF. CDR3 sequence (DNA): TGCGCCAGCAGCTTGGTGGGGGGACAGGGCGCTACGAACTATGGCTACACCTTC.

The genes are TRBV6-5 and TRBJ1-1, with TRBD1 as a possible D gene (5 bases). CDR1 and CDR2 (germline): MNHEY, SVGAGI. This CDR3 comprises 15 residues. The ends were cut back, 0 bases at V and 4 bases at J, with 12 bases in the middle. Written as DNA, the CDR3 is TGTGCCAGCAGTTACTCGTCCGGCACAGGCACTGAAGCTTTCTTT. Protein product: CASSYSSGTGTEAFF.

The rearrangement uses TRBV5-1 and TRBJ2-3, with D maybe TRBD2 (5 bases). The CDR3 is 15 residues long. V gave up 4 bases and J gave up 1 base, with 13 bases separating them. Germline loops: CDR1 SGHRS, CDR2 YFSETQ. This CDR3 reads CASSLWGSGTDTQYF. The CDR3 DNA reads TGCGCCAGCAGCCTTTGGGGTAGCGGCACAGATACGCAGTATTTT.

This chain uses TRBV7-6 with TRBJ1-2, with 7 bases aligning to TRBD1. CDR3 length equals 14 residues. V lost 1 base, J lost 2 bases, and 1 base stayed unmatched. CDR1 and CDR2 (germline): SGHVS, FNYEAQ. CDR3 in DNA: TGTGCCAGCAGCTTAGGGGGACAGAACTATGGCTACACCTTC. It codes for CASSLGGQNYGYTF. The entire variable domain, with the rest obtained from reference TRBV7-6 and TRBJ1-2, is as follows: GAGVSQSPRYKVTKRGQDVALRCDPISGHVSLYWYRQALGQGPEFLTYFNYEAQQDKSGLPNDRFSAERPEGSISTLTIQRTEQRDSAMYRCASSLGGQNYGYTFGSGTRLTVV.